The clone carrying this TCR beta chain was recorded at least ten times. Its antigen is not known. There were TCR beta CDR3 regions amplified from RNA transcripts. In the first-round RT-PCR of the TCR CDR3, the HTBI primer set was used. TCRdb re-analysed the multiplex PCR reads in MiXCR, keeping a single row per CDR3 protein. The table shows roughly 400,000 distinct CDR3 sequences, with 15% to 19% occurring only once. It was uncontrolled infection, other autoimmune disease, pregnancy or lactation that excluded patients. Diagnoses rested on clinical symptoms, serum thyroxine and TRAb, thyroid ultrasound and orbital computed tomography. The CDR3 totals 13 residues. The germline gives CDR1 SQVTM, CDR2 ANQGSEA. V lost 4 bases to trimming and J lost 4 bases; unmatched junction nucleotides: 7. The entry originates in a study of T cells in Graves' hyperthyroidism and ophthalmopathy. Findings of the study overall: Among clonotypes expanded in thyroid above 0.001, most were also found in blood.

The sequence was collected from a woman between 18 and 30 years old with Graves' hyperthyroidism that later progressed to Graves' ophthalmopathy. Input material: blood. The gene calls are TRBV29-1 and TRBJ2-7; 7 bases match TRBD1. The chain's CDR3 is CSVGQGLSYEQYF. DNA of the CDR3: TGCAGCGTTGGACAGGGCCTCTCTTACGAGCAGTACTTC.